The entry below describes one TCR beta chain. The sample comes from a study of tumor-infiltrating lymphocytes in primary liver carcinoma. The CDR3 is 17 residues long. CDR1 is MGHRA, CDR2 YSYEKL, per germline. For each extraction, RNA and DNA were obtained together from about 19-30 mg of unsorted bulk tissue. The researchers produced TCR beta cDNA from approximately 460 ng total RNA with a constant-region primer. For TCR beta, libraries were produced by three nested multiplex PCR rounds using slightly modified ARM-PCR. A C-beta reverse primer and TRBV1-TRBV30 forward primers served in each of the first two PCR rounds, at about 9 cycles apiece. TCRdb itself ran the multiplex PCR reads through MiXCR, one entry per CDR3 protein. The sample carries 85,000 to 100,000 distinct CDR3 sequences, 68% recorded once.

The source is a man in his forties or fifties with primary liver carcinoma and hepatitis B virus infection. The rearrangement links TRBV4-1 to TRBJ2-7, with unresolved D. Material: tumor-adjacent normal liver tissue. The CDR3 sequence: CDSSQKSLGESSYEQYF. In DNA form, the CDR3 reads TGCGATAGCAGCCAGAAAAGCCTAGGAGAAAGCTCCTACGAGCAGTACTTC.